What follows are 17 T cell receptor beta chains derived from one specimen sequenced in a study of beta chain features in type 1 diabetes. Study-level points and caveats: TCRB CDR3 length was moderately but significantly reduced in all four CD4+ subsets of Type 1 diabetes patients.

No antigen is known for these receptors. All of the isolated RNA was reverse transcribed, so expressed TCRB transcripts were sequenced. The assay was immunoSEQ multiplex PCR, and TCRdb's table has in-frame clones only and misses some. Among about 270,000 clones listed, over 11% were seen once. Sample: naive CD4+ T cells from blood. These receptors were collected from a man aged 30 to 45 with type 1 diabetes.

This clone has a handful of counts. The chain combines TRBV7-9 with TRBJ1-3; 9 bases align to TRBD1. This CDR3 is 14 amino acids long. The germline CDR1 and CDR2 sequences are SEHNR and FQNEAQ (reference sequence). V was pared by 11 bases and J by 4 bases, with 9 bases of the junction left unmatched. In DNA form, the CDR3 reads TGTGCCGGCGGGGACAGGGACGGCGGAAACACCATATATTTT. It encodes CAGGDRDGGNTIYF.

The chain is built from TRBV5-4 and TRBJ2-7; 8 nucleotides line up with TRBD2. The germline CDR1 and CDR2 sequences are SGHNT and YYREEE (reference sequence). Unmatched junction bases numbered 10, after V lost 4 bases and J lost 4 bases. The CDR3 loop spans 15 amino acids. The CDR3 coding sequence is TGTGCCAGCAGCCGAGCGGGAGAAGGGGGGTACGAGCAGTACTTC. Protein product: CASSRAGEGGYEQYF.

V and J are TRBV7-2 and TRBJ1-1, with 8 positions matching TRBD1. J was trimmed by 1 base and V by 5 bases; bases with no gene match: 3. CDR3 length equals 14 residues. In germline, CDR1 is SGHTA, CDR2 FQGNSA. The chain's CDR3 is CASSDQGANTEAFF. CDR3 coding DNA: TGTGCCAGCAGCGACCAGGGGGCGAACACTGAAGCTTTCTTT.

This chain joins TRBV6-5 and TRBJ2-7; 14 bases agree with TRBD2. The ends lost 6 bases at V and 7 bases at J; junction bases unmatched: 5. Germline lookup yields CDR1 MNHEY and CDR2 SVGAGI. This CDR3 region has 14 residues. CDR3 sequence: CASRLTSGRGEQYF. The CDR3 region has the DNA TGTGCCAGCAGGCTGACTAGCGGGAGGGGTGAGCAGTACTTC.

This clone showed up just a few times. The chain recombines TRBV28 with TRBJ2-1, with 9 positions matching TRBD2. V shed 0 bases and J 10 bases; nucleotides not matched to a gene: 7. The CDR3 is 15 amino acids. Germline V lookup: CDR1 MDHEN, CDR2 SYDVKM. CDR3 DNA sequence: TGTGCCAGCAGTTTATGGGATAGCGGGAGAAGGGAGCAGTTCTTC. Translating it yields CASSLWDSGRREQFF.

The V and J genes are TRBV28 and TRBJ2-1, with D possibly being TRBD2 (5 bases). With 7 bases removed from V and 2 bases from J, the gap between germline ends came to 9 bases. The V gene's germline CDR1 is MDHEN and CDR2 SYDVKM. The CDR3 loop spans 13 amino acids. The CDR3 here is CASKGVPYNEQFF. In DNA form, the CDR3 reads TGTGCCAGCAAGGGAGTACCCTACAATGAGCAGTTCTTC.

The rearrangement links TRBV6-1 to TRBJ2-4; TRBD2 is a possible D gene (5 bases). The CDR3 contains 14 residues. Trimming cost V 6 bases and J 0 bases, with 9 bases left between them. Germline V gene data show CDR1 as MNHNS and CDR2 as SASEGT. This CDR3 is CASRGAVAKNIQYF. Here the CDR3 DNA reads TGTGCCAGCAGGGGAGCTGTAGCCAAAAACATTCAGTACTTC.

This clone was detected ten times or more. The chain has TRBV23-1 and TRBJ2-3; D not resolved. TRBV23-1 is an open reading frame, and its role is uncertain. Trimming removed 0 bases from V and 14 bases from J, with 3 bases in between. The CDR3 is 9 amino acids. The CDR3 reads CASSQSRYF. The CDR3 DNA reads TGCGCCAGCAGTCAATCTCGGTATTTT.

This sequence joins TRBV28 and TRBJ1-1; possible D gene TRBD1, 5 bases. The CDR3 loop spans 14 amino acids. Looked up from germline, CDR1 is MDHEN and CDR2 is SYDVKM. Trimming pared 2 bases from V and 2 bases from J, leaving 9 bases between. CDR3 nucleotides: TGTGCCAGCAGTTTAACGACAGAAAACACTGAAGCTTTCTTT. Protein product: CASSLTTENTEAFF.

Only a few counts were recorded for this clone. This chain uses TRBV4-2 with TRBJ2-5, with 8 bases fitting TRBD1. The CDR3 has 15 residues. Germline-derived CDR1 and CDR2 are LGHNA and YNFKEQ. V gave up 0 bases and J gave up 5 bases; unmatched junction bases: 5. DNA of the CDR3: TGTGCCAGCAGCCAAGAAGGACAGGGACGGGAGACCCAGTACTTC. It specifies CASSQEGQGRETQYF.

V usage is TRBV18 and J usage is TRBJ2-3; D perhaps matches TRBD2 (6 bases). This CDR3 has 16 amino acids. Germline lookup yields CDR1 KGHSH and CDR2 LQKENI. V dropped 3 bases and J dropped 1 base, with 14 bases sitting between them. For the CDR3, the DNA is TGTGCCAGCTCACCCCGGGGGAGCGGAGGCACAGATACGCAGTATTTT. This sequence encodes CASSPRGSGGTDTQYF. Variable domain in full (rest from reference TRBV18 and TRBJ2-3): NAGVMQNPRHLVRRRGQEARLRCSPMKGHSHVYWYRQLPEEGLKFMVYLQKENIIDESGMPKERFSAEFPKEGPSILRIQQVVRGDSAAYFCASSPRGSGGTDTQYFGPGTRLTVL.

The CDR3 region is CASQGTSSAETQYF. Here the CDR3 DNA reads TGTGCCAGCCAAGGGACTAGCTCGGCAGAGACCCAGTACTTC. This sequence joins TRBV6-5 and TRBJ2-5, with 9 bases that match TRBD2. Unmatched junction bases numbered 8, after V lost 8 bases and J lost 4 bases. Germline CDR1 reads MNHEY; CDR2 reads SVGAGI. The CDR3 sequence is 14 residues long.

This clone was counted only a few times. J is TRBJ1-1 and V is TRBV5-1; D is unclear. V was pared by 0 bases and J by 6 bases, with 15 bases between. The CDR3 runs to 15 residues. Germline CDR1 SGHRS, CDR2 YFSETQ. CDR3 region: CASSLESVVSAEAFF. The CDR3 DNA follows: TGCGCCAGCAGCTTGGAATCGGTGGTATCCGCTGAAGCTTTCTTT.

V is TRBV19 and J is TRBJ1-2; no clear D. This CDR3 has 15 amino acids. Germline-derived CDR1 and CDR2 are LNHDA and SQIVND (reference sequence). Trimming removed 0 bases from V and 8 bases from J, with 16 bases in between. The CDR3 is CASSIDLDSLSGYTF. The CDR3, as DNA: TGTGCCAGTAGTATAGATCTGGACTCTCTCTCGGGCTACACCTTC.

This clone was counted only a few times. This chain connects TRBV5-1 to TRBJ2-5; possible D gene TRBD2, 5 bases. The CDR3 has 13 amino acids. Germline V CDR1 and CDR2: SGHRS, YFSETQ. V lost 4 bases to trimming and J lost 3 bases, with 10 bases between them. The CDR3 DNA sequence: TGCGCCAGCAGCCCGGACTTAAAAGAGACCCAGTACTTC. As protein: CASSPDLKETQYF.

V gene TRBV7-2 combines with J gene TRBJ2-3; 9 nucleotides line up with TRBD2. Trimming cost V 5 bases and J 4 bases; bases outside gene matches: 13. CDR3 length equals 17 residues. CDR1 and CDR2 from the germline V gene are SGHTA and FQGNSA. This CDR3 reads CASSPLGGSGRSDTQYF. Written as DNA, the CDR3 is TGTGCCAGCAGCCCCCTGGGGGGTAGCGGGAGATCAGATACGCAGTATTTT.

V is TRBV5-1 and J is TRBJ2-3; 7 nucleotides match TRBD1. CDR1 and CDR2 (germline): SGHRS, YFSETQ. The CDR3 covers 14 residues. V shed 4 bases, J shed 2 bases, and the junction held 4 bases outside the gene matches. Here the CDR3 DNA reads TGCGCCAGCAGCCGGGACAGCCCCACAGATACGCAGTATTTT. Translating gives CASSRDSPTDTQYF.